This T cell receptor beta chain was retrieved from a study of CD8+ T cells in alopecia areata. Notes on the study in general: Normal-skin resident alphabeta T cells also appear among scalp sample sequences. With patients, TCR sharing proved less clear than in mice, a difference possibly related to HLA.

The J segment lost 1 base and the V segment lost 3 bases, leaving 3 bases of the junction unmatched. The germline CDR1 and CDR2 sequences are SGHVS and FNYEAQ. The CDR3 is 14 residues long. Comment on this clone: The target antigen is unknown. Within the sample, other DNA sequences also encode this same CDR3.

Sequencing used cDNA as its template, made by extracting RNA and reverse transcribing it. Produced via immunoSEQ multiplex PCR; TCRdb's table is partial and in-frame only. The sample has roughly 59,000 clones; 40% to 50% are singletons. Starting from PBMCs, sorting isolated CD4+ and CD8+ T cells. The V and J genes are TRBV7-6 and TRBJ2-7; 7 nucleotides match TRBD2. The specimen comprised CD8+ T cells sorted from blood, sampled at week 0. The clonotype comes from a human donor with alopecia areata. The CDR3 loop reads CASSLGAGSYEQYF. The CDR3 DNA sequence: TGTGCCAGCAGCTTGGGAGCGGGATCCTACGAGCAGTACTTC.